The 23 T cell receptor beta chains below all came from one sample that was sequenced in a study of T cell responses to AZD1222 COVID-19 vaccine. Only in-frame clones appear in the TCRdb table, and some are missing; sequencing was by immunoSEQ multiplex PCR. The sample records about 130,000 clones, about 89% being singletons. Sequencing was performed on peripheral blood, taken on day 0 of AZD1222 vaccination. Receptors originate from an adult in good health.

The CDR3 spells CASSVVGGADEQYF. The CDR3 nucleotides read TGTGCCAGCAGCGTAGTGGGAGGGGCAGACGAGCAGTACTTC. The V call is TRBV9, the J call TRBJ2-7, with TRBD2 matching 7 bases. The CDR3 length is 14 residues. Germline V gives CDR1 SGDLS, CDR2 YYNGEE. V lost 0 bases, J lost 5 bases, and 5 bases stayed unmatched. Variable domain in full (rest from reference TRBV9 and TRBJ2-7): DSGVTQTPKHLITATGQRVTLRCSPRSGDLSVYWYQQSLDQGLQFLIQYYNGEERAKGNILERFSAQQFPDLHSELNLSSLELGDSALYFCASSVVGGADEQYFGPGTRLTVT.

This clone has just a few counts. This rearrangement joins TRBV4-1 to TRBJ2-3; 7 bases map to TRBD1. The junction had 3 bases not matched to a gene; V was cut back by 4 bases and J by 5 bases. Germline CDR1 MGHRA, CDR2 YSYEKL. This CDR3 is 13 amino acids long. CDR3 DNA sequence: TGCGCCAGCAGCCCCTACAGGGGAGATACGCAGTATTTT. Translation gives CASSPYRGDTQYF.

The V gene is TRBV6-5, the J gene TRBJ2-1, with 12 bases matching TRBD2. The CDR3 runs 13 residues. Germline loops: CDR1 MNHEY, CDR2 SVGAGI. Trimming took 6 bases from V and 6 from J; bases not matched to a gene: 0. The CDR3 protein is CASRTSGGNEQFF. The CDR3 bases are TGTGCCAGCAGGACTAGCGGGGGCAATGAGCAGTTCTTC.

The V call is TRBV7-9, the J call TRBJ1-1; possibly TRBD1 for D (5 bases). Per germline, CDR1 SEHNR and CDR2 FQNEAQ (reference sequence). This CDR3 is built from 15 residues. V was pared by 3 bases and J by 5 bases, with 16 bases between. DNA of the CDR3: TGTGCCAGCAGCTTTCCGGGGGGTTGGATGACTGAAGCTTTCTTT. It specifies CASSFPGGWMTEAFF.

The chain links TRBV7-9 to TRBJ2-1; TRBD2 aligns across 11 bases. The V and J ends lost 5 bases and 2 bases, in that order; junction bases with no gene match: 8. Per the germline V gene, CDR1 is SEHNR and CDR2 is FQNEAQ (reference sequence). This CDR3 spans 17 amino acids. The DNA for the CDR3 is TGTGCCAGCAGCCGACGGAGACTAGCGGGGACCTACAATGAGCAGTTCTTC. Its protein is CASSRRRLAGTYNEQFF.

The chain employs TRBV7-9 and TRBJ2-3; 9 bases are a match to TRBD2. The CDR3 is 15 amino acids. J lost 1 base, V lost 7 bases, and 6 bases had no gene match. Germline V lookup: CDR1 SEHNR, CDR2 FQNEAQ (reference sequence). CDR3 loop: CASTVGGRGTDTQYF. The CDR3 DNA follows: TGTGCCAGCACCGTTGGCGGGAGGGGCACAGATACGCAGTATTTT.

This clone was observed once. CDR3 in amino acids: CASSSLLGVSGANVLTF. Here the CDR3 DNA reads TGTGCCAGCAGCTCACTGCTGGGAGTCTCTGGGGCCAACGTCCTGACTTTC. The rearrangement joins TRBV28 to TRBJ2-6; tentatively, D is TRBD2 (5 bases). Trimming took off 6 bases at V and 0 bases at J, with 15 bases between the two ends. The CDR3 has 17 amino acids. Germline assignment: CDR1 MDHEN and CDR2 SYDVKM.

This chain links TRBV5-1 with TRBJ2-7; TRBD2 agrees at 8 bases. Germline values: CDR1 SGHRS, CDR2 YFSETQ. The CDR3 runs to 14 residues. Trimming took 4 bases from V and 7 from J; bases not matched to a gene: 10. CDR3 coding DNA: TGCGCCAGCAGCCCTGGACTAGCCCGCGGGGAGCAGTACTTC. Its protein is CASSPGLARGEQYF.

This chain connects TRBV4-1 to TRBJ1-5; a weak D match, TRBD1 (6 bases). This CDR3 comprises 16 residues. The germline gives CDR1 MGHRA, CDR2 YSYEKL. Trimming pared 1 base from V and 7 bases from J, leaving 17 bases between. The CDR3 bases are TGCGCCAGCAGCCAAGCTCTGTCGGGACATTGGCAGCCCCAGCATTTT. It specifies CASSQALSGHWQPQHF.

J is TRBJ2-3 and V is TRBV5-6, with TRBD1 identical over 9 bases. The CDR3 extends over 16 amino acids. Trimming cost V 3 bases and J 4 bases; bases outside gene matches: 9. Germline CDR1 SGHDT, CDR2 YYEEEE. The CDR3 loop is CASSSGTGLGSDTQYF. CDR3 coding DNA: TGTGCCAGCAGCTCCGGGACAGGGTTGGGGTCAGATACGCAGTATTTT. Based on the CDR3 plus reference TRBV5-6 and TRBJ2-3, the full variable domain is DAGVTQSPTHLIKTRGQQVTLRCSPKSGHDTVSWYQQALGQGPQFIFQYYEEEERQRGNFPDRFSGHQFPNYSSELNVNALLLGDSALYLCASSSGTGLGSDTQYFGPGTRLTVL.

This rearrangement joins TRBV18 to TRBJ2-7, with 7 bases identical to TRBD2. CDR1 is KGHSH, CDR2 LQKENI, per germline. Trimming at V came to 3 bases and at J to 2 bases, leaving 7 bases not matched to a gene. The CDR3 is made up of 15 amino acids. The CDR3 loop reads CASSPGGNGAYEQYF. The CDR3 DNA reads TGTGCCAGCTCACCGGGGGGGAACGGCGCCTACGAGCAGTACTTC.

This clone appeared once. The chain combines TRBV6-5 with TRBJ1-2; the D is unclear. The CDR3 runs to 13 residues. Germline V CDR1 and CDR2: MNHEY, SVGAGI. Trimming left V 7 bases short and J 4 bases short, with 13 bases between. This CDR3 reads CASTRQEGYGYTF. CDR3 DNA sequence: TGTGCCAGCACTCGGCAGGAGGGCTATGGCTACACCTTC.

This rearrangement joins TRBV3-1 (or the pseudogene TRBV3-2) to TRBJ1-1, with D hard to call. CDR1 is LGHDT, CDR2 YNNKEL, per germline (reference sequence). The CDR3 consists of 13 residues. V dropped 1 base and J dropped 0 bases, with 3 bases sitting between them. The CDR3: CASSQVVNTEAFF. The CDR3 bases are TGTGCCAGCAGCCAAGTTGTGAACACTGAAGCTTTCTTT.

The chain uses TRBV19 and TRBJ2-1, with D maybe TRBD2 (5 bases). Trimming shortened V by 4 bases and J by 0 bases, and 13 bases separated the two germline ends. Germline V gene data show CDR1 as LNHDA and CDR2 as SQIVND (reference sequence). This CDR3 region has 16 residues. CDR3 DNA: TGTGCCAGTAGTACACTCCAGCGGAGCTCCTACAATGAGCAGTTCTTC. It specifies CASSTLQRSSYNEQFF.

Written as DNA, the CDR3 is TGTGCCAGCAGTGCCGGGACAGATAATACAGATACGCAGTATTTT. Encoded protein: CASSAGTDNTDTQYF. The chain recombines TRBV27 with TRBJ2-3; 7 bases map to TRBD1. Losses at the gene ends were 5 bases for V and 3 bases for J; bases not matched to a gene: 8. The length of the CDR3 is 15 residues. In germline, CDR1 is MNHEY, CDR2 SMNVEV (reference sequence).

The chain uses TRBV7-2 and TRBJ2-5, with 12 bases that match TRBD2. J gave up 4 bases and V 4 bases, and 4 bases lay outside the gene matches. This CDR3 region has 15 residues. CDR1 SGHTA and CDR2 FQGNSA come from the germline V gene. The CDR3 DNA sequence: TGTGCCAGCAGCTCTAGCGGGGGGGCAGGAGAGACCCAGTACTTC. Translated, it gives CASSSSGGAGETQYF.

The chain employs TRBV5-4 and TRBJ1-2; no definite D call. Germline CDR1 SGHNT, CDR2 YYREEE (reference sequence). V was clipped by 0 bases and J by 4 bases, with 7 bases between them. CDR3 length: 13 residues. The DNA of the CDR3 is TGTGCCAGCAGCTTGGAGGCCAGCTATGGCTACACCTTC. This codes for CASSLEASYGYTF.

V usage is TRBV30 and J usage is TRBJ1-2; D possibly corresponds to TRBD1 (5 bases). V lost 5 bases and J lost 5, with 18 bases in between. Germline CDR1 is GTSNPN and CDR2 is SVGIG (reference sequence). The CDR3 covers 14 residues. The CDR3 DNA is TGTGCCTGGGGGGCCCGGGGAGAACGATATGGCTACACCTTC. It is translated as CAWGARGERYGYTF.

The CDR3 DNA follows: TGTGCCAGCAGTTCCCAAAGTATGTACGAGCAGTACTTC. Translation gives CASSSQSMYEQYF. This chain links TRBV12-3 or TRBV12-4 with TRBJ2-7; D is unresolved. This CDR3 comprises 13 residues. V was pared by 4 bases and J by 4 bases, with 11 bases between.

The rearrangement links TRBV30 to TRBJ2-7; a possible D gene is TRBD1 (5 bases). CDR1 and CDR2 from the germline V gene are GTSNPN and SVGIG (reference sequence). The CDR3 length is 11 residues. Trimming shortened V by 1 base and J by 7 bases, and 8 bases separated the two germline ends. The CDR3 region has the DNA TGTGCCTGGAGTGAGGGGAAAGAGCAGTACTTC. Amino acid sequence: CAWSEGKEQYF.

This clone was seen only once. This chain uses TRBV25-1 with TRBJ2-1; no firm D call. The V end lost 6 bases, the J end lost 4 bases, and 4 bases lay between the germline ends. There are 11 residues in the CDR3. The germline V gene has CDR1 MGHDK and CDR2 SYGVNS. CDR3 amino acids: CASRMYNEQFF. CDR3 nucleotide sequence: TGTGCCAGCAGGATGTACAATGAGCAGTTCTTC.

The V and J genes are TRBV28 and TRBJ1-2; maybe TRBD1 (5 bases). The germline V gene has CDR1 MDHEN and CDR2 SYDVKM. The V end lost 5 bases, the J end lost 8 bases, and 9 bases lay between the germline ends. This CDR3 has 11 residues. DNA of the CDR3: TGTGCCAGCAGTCGGGACCGGGGCTACACCTTC. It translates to CASSRDRGYTF.

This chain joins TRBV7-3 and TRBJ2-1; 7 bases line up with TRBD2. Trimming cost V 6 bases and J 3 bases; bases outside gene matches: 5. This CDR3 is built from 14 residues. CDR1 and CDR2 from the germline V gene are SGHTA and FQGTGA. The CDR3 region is CASRKGGSYNEQFF. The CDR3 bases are TGTGCCAGCAGGAAGGGCGGGAGCTACAATGAGCAGTTCTTC.